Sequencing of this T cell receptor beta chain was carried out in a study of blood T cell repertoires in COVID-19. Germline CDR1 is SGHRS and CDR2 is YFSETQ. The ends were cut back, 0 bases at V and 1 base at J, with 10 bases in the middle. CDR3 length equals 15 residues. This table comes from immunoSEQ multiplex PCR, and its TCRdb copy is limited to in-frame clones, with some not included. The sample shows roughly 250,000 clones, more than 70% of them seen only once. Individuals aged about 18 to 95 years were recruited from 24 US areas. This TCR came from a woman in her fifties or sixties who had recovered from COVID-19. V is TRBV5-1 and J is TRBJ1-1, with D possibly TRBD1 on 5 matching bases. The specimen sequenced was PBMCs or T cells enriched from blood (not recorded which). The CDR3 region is CASSLEGRENTEAFF. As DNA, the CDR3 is TGCGCCAGCAGCTTGGAGGGCAGGGAGAACACTGAAGCTTTCTTT.